The TCR beta chain under discussion was sequenced for a study of T cells after yellow fever vaccination. Study-level results: It was a weaker secondary response, yet one that peaked faster, at day 5 versus 15.

With V trimmed by 0 bases and J by 2 bases, 3 bases remained unmatched. The CDR3 length is 15 residues. Germline V gives CDR1 LGHDT, CDR2 YNNKEL (reference sequence). TCRdb fed the 5' RACE reads into MiXCR, producing one record per CDR3 protein. Of approximately 340,000 distinct CDR3 sequences in the sample, 8.7% were seen once. This clonotype was counted many times. Its specificity is unknown. This TCR came from a man between 18 and 29 years old who received the YFV17D yellow fever vaccine. The chain is built from TRBV3-1 and TRBJ2-7; 8 nucleotides line up with TRBD1. Here the sequenced sample was PBMCs, taken on the day of the first yellow fever vaccination. The CDR3 is CASSQEGTGPYEQYF. The CDR3 nucleotides read TGTGCCAGCAGCCAAGAGGGGACAGGCCCCTACGAGCAGTACTTC.